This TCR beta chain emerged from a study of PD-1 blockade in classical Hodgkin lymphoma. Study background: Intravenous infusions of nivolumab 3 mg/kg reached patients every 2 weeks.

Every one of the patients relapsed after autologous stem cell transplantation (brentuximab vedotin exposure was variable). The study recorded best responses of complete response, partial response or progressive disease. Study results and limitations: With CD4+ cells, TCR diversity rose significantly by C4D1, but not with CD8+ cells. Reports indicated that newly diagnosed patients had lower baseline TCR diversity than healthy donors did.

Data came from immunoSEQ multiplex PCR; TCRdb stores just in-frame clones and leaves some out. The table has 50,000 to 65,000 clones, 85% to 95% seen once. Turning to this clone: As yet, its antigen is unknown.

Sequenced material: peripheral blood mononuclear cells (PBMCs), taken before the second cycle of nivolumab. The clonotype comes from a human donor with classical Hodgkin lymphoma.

CDR3 sequence reads: CASSQKQGSGGGTDTQYF. CDR3 nucleotides: TGTGCCAGCAGTCAAAAACAGGGTTCTGGCGGGGGCACAGATACGCAGTATTTT. This rearrangement joins TRBV6-7 to TRBJ2-3, with D perhaps matching TRBD1 or TRBD2 (6 bases each). TRBV6-7 is an open reading frame whose function is uncertain. Deletions cut 5 bases from V and 1 base from J, with 22 bases between. This CDR3 region has 18 residues.